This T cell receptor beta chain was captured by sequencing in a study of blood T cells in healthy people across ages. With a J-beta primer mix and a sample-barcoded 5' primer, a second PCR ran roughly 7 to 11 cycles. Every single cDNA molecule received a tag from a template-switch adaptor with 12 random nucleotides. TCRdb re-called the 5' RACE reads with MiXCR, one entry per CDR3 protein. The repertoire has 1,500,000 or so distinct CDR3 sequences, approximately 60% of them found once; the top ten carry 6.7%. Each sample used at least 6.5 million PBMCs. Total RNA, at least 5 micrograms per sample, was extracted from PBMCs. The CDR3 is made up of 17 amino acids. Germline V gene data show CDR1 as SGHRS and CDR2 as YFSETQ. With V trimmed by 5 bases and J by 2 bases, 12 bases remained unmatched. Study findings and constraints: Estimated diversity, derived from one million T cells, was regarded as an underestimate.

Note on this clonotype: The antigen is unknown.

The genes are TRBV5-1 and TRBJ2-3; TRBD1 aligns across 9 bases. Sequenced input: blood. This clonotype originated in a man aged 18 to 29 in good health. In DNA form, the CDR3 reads TGCGCCAGCAGACATGGGACAGGGTCGGGGAACACAGATACGCAGTATTTT. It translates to CASRHGTGSGNTDTQYF.